These 26 T cell receptor beta chains were all obtained from the same sample, sequenced in a study of CD8+CD57+ T cells in acquired aplastic anemia. Genomic DNA, serving as template, underwent TCR beta VDJ and CDR3 profiling. TCRdb itself ran the reads through MiXCR, one entry per CDR3 protein. The sample has 150,000 to 200,000 distinct CDR3 sequences; 64% are singletons. The specimen was sorted CD4+, CD8+, or CD8+CD57+ T cells (not recorded which) from PBMCs. Source of these receptors: a human donor with severe aplastic anemia or a healthy control (not recorded which).

The CDR3 DNA sequence: TGTGCCAGCAGCTTCGGGACAGGGAAGGGACAGTACTTC. Translated: CASSFGTGKGQYF. The rearrangement links TRBV7-9 to TRBJ2-7, with 9 positions matching TRBD1. With V trimmed by 3 bases and J by 10 bases, 7 bases remained unmatched. The CDR3 totals 13 residues. Germline V CDR1 and CDR2: SEHNR, FQNEAQ (reference sequence).

This rearrangement joins TRBV12-3 or TRBV12-4 to TRBJ2-7; a weak D match, TRBD2 (6 bases). V was clipped by 6 bases and J by 7 bases, with 19 bases between them. CDR3 size: 14 residues. The CDR3 protein is CASRIAGRELEQYF. Written as DNA, the CDR3 is TGTGCCAGCAGAATCGCGGGAAGGGAACTGGAGCAGTACTTC.

The chain joins TRBV12-3 or TRBV12-4 to TRBJ2-7; D may be TRBD1 (6 bases). The CDR3 covers 13 residues. Trimming cost V 7 bases and J 5 bases, with 15 bases left between them. The chain's CDR3 is CASNRQARDEQYF. DNA for the CDR3: TGTGCCAGCAACCGACAGGCTCGGGACGAGCAGTACTTC.

This rearrangement joins TRBV7-3 to TRBJ2-7; D possibly corresponds to TRBD2 (6 bases). The CDR3 length is 15 residues. Trimming pared 2 bases from V and 2 bases from J, leaving 13 bases between. Germline-derived CDR1 and CDR2 are SGHTA and FQGTGA. The CDR3 sequence is CASSLWRRDPYEQYF. The CDR3 DNA reads TGTGCCAGCAGCTTATGGCGGCGGGACCCCTACGAGCAGTACTTC.

The chain recombines TRBV19 with TRBJ2-1, with a tentative D call TRBD1 (6 bases). From germline, CDR1 is LNHDA and CDR2 SQIVND (reference sequence). V lost 0 bases to trimming and J lost 11 bases, with 8 bases between them. The CDR3 length is 12 residues. CDR3 amino acids: CASSIEGQKQFF. The DNA for the CDR3 is TGTGCCAGTAGTATAGAGGGACAAAAGCAGTTCTTC.

A few counts support this clonotype. The chain carries TRBV10-2 and TRBJ2-7, with 10 bases aligning to TRBD2. Losses at the gene ends were 0 bases for V and 12 bases for J; bases not matched to a gene: 5. Per germline, CDR1 WSHSY and CDR2 SAAADI. This CDR3 contains 13 residues. In DNA, the CDR3 is TGCGCCAGCAGTGAGTCGTGGGCTAGCGGGGGGTACTTC. Its protein is CASSESWASGGYF.

This clonotype was found many times. A junction boundary mismatches the germline segment, possibly from a read error. This chain links TRBV19 with TRBJ1-1; TRBD1 agrees at 7 bases. From germline, CDR1 is LNHDA and CDR2 SQIVND (reference sequence). The CDR3 totals 14 residues. The CDR3 DNA is TGTGCCAGTAGTGACAGGGAGTCAAGTACTGAAGATTTCTTT. This gives the protein CASSDRESSTEDFF.

This clonotype was seen many times. This sequence joins TRBV4-2 and TRBJ2-1; D gene uncertain. The CDR3 has 13 residues. Germline CDR1 reads LGHNA; CDR2 reads YNFKEQ. Trimming cost V 0 bases and J 10 bases, with 10 bases left between them. The CDR3 is CASSQDRAQEQFF. Written as DNA, the CDR3 is TGTGCCAGCAGCCAAGATAGGGCACAGGAGCAGTTCTTC.

This clonotype showed up many times. This chain connects TRBV11-2 to TRBJ1-1; D is unresolved. The CDR3 runs to 17 residues. Germline CDR1 is SGHAT and CDR2 is FQNNGV. Trimming stripped 2 bases from V and 3 bases from J, with 19 bases between. The CDR3 bases are TGTGCCAGCAGCTTAATATCAGCGCCGATATTGGACACTGAAGCTTTCTTT. This gives the protein CASSLISAPILDTEAFF.

The V call is TRBV24-1, the J call TRBJ1-1; no reliable D call. V lost 8 bases and J lost 0, with 9 bases in between. Per germline, CDR1 KGHDR and CDR2 SFDVKD. The CDR3 runs 13 residues. CDR3 sequence reads: CATTEGVNTEAFF. CDR3 bases: TGTGCCACCACCGAGGGCGTGAACACTGAAGCTTTCTTT.

This clonotype was seen only a few times. The chain couples TRBV7-9 to TRBJ2-3; the D gene is possibly TRBD2 (6 bases). The CDR3 runs 13 residues. V was clipped by 5 bases and J by 4 bases, with 10 bases between them. From germline, CDR1 is SEHNR and CDR2 FQNEAQ (reference sequence). CDR3 coding DNA: TGTGCCAGCAGCCCTAGACTAGCAGATACGCAGTATTTT. Its translation: CASSPRLADTQYF.

This clonotype was observed once. The chain combines TRBV19 with TRBJ2-7; 11 positions match TRBD1. J lost 2 bases, V lost 3 bases, and 3 bases had no gene match. The V gene's germline CDR1 is LNHDA and CDR2 SQIVND (reference sequence). The CDR3 is made up of 15 amino acids. The CDR3 reads CASSIKGQGAYEQYF. The CDR3, as DNA: TGTGCCAGTAGTATCAAGGGACAGGGGGCCTACGAGCAGTACTTC.

Comment on this clonotype: A much larger clone differs by one base, so this may be a read error. It is likely a read error, because the conserved phenylalanine at the end of the CDR3 is missing. The chain carries TRBV13 and TRBJ2-7, with 8 bases matching TRBD2. CDR1 and CDR2 from the germline V gene are PRHDT and FYEKMQ (reference sequence). CDR3 length equals 14 residues. J lost 5 bases, V lost 6 bases, and 9 bases had no gene match. CDR3 protein: CASRLAGGLNEQYL. DNA for the CDR3: TGTGCCAGCAGGTTGGCGGGGGGCCTTAACGAGCAGTACTTA.

This clonotype was observed a few times. This chain joins TRBV7-6 and TRBJ2-3, with D tentatively TRBD1 or TRBD2 (5 bases each). V lost 5 bases and J lost 7, with 16 bases in between. The V gene's germline CDR1 is SGHVS and CDR2 FNYEAQ. The CDR3 extends over 14 amino acids. CDR3 nucleotide sequence: TGTGCCAGCAGCCAGGGTTCCAGCGGTAATACGCAGTATTTT. Translating it yields CASSQGSSGNTQYF. Complete variable domain (other parts from reference TRBV7-6 and TRBJ2-3): GAGVSQSPRYKVTKRGQDVALRCDPISGHVSLYWYRQALGQGPEFLTYFNYEAQQDKSGLPNDRFSAERPEGSISTLTIQRTEQRDSAMYRCASSQGSSGNTQYFGPGTRLTVL.

This sequence joins TRBV20-1 and TRBJ2-7; no clear D. CDR3 length: 13 residues. Germline V gene sequence: CDR1 DFQATT, CDR2 SNEGSKA (reference sequence). For the CDR3, the DNA is TGCAGCGCCACCCGAATAGGGTACTACGAGCAGTACTTC. Residues: CSATRIGYYEQYF.

This clonotype was seen repeatedly, ten times or more. The genes are TRBV7-2 and TRBJ2-3; 7 bases map to TRBD1. Germline CDR1 and CDR2: SGHTA and FQGNSA. Unmatched junction bases numbered 7, after V lost 5 bases and J lost 2 bases. CDR3 length: 15 residues. CDR3 region: CASSTGVTDTDTQYF. The CDR3 nucleotides are TGTGCCAGCAGCACAGGGGTTACCGACACAGATACGCAGTATTTT.

V is TRBV29-1 and J is TRBJ2-7; no reliable D call. Germline lookup yields CDR1 SQVTM and CDR2 ANQGSEA. This CDR3 has 17 amino acids. Trimming removed 1 base at V and 2 bases at J, with 21 bases between. The CDR3: CSVEGASSQDNAYEQYF. DNA of the CDR3: TGCAGCGTTGAAGGTGCCAGCAGCCAAGATAACGCCTACGAGCAGTACTTC.

Comments on this clonotype: At one end, the junction sequence differs from germline, possibly due to a read error. This chain uses TRBV7-2 with TRBJ2-1, with D maybe TRBD1 (6 bases). This CDR3 contains 15 residues. Germline V gene sequence: CDR1 SGHTA, CDR2 FQGNSA. CDR3 amino acids: CASRGTGHARNGQFF. The CDR3 nucleotides read TGTGCCAGCAGGGGGACGGGACATGCCCGCAATGGGCAGTTCTTC.

This clonotype was seen a single time. The chain recombines TRBV2 with TRBJ1-6; 9 bases agree with TRBD1. This CDR3 has 16 amino acids. Germline V gives CDR1 SNHLY, CDR2 FYNNEI. V lost 6 bases and J lost 7; bases outside the gene matches: 10. DNA for the CDR3: TGTGCCAGCAGGACACAGGGGGCGCCTCTAAATTCACCCCTCCACTTT. Translating gives CASRTQGAPLNSPLHF.

The CDR3 spells CATSVGTDTQYF. The CDR3 bases are TGTGCCACCAGTGTCGGCACAGATACGCAGTATTTT. The rearrangement uses TRBV24-1 and TRBJ2-3; no reliable D call. Trimming took 5 bases from V and 1 from J, leaving 3 bases between them. The CDR3 is made up of 12 amino acids. Germline V lookup: CDR1 KGHDR, CDR2 SFDVKD.

This clonotype occurred many times. This chain joins TRBV7-9 and TRBJ1-2; tentative D call: TRBD1 (5 bases). The CDR3 runs to 12 residues. Trimming stripped 3 bases from V and 4 bases from J, with 6 bases between. Per germline, CDR1 SEHNR and CDR2 FQNEAQ (reference sequence). CDR3 sequence reads: CASSLGVYGYTF. The CDR3 nucleotides are TGTGCCAGCAGCTTGGGGGTCTATGGCTACACCTTC.

In its sample, this clonotype was seen a few times. CDR3 DNA sequence: TGTGCCACCAGTAGGAGGAGAGGTTCATGGGAGACCCAGTACTTC. It specifies CATSRRRGSWETQYF. The chain carries TRBV24-1 and TRBJ2-5; maybe TRBD2 (5 bases). This CDR3 spans 15 amino acids. V shed 6 bases and J shed 5 bases, with 18 bases lying between them. CDR1 and CDR2 (germline): KGHDR, SFDVKD.

This rearrangement joins TRBV7-8 to TRBJ2-1; TRBD2 matches at 11 bases. This CDR3 comprises 17 residues. V lost 7 bases to trimming and J lost 4 bases; unmatched junction nucleotides: 12. From germline, CDR1 is SGHVS and CDR2 FQNEAQ. The CDR3: CASNRIPGLAVYNEQFF. The CDR3 DNA reads as TGTGCCAGCAATCGGATTCCGGGACTAGCGGTATACAATGAGCAGTTCTTC. The variable domain in full, with the rest retrieved from reference TRBV7-8 and TRBJ2-1, is GAGVSQSPRYKVAKRGQDVALRCDPISGHVSLFWYQQALGQGPEFLTYFQNEAQLDKSGLPSDRFFAERPEGSVSTLKIQRTQQEDSAVYLCASNRIPGLAVYNEQFFGPGTRLTVL.

The rearrangement links TRBV12-3 or TRBV12-4 to TRBJ1-2, with a weak D call TRBD1 (5 bases). There are 14 residues in the CDR3. Trimming took off 5 bases at V and 2 bases at J, with 12 bases between the two ends. The CDR3 spells CASSGGAGNYGYTF. The CDR3 nucleotides are TGTGCCAGCAGTGGTGGGGCAGGGAACTATGGCTACACCTTC.

The chain combines TRBV7-2 with TRBJ2-3; D ambiguous. The CDR3 consists of 15 residues. Trimming took off 9 bases at V and 3 bases at J, with 19 bases between the two ends. Germline loops: CDR1 SGHTA, CDR2 FQGNSA. CDR3 sequence (DNA): TGTGCCAGTAGACCTTTTCAGGTTTTGACAGATACGCAGTATTTT. As protein: CASRPFQVLTDTQYF.

CDR3 DNA sequence: TGTGCCAGCAGCGCACAACAGGGGACGAACACTGAAGCTTTCTTT. Encoded protein: CASSAQQGTNTEAFF. The V call is TRBV7-8, the J call TRBJ1-1, with 7 bases fitting TRBD1. Germline CDR1 reads SGHVS; CDR2 reads FQNEAQ. The CDR3 covers 15 residues. The J segment lost 1 base and the V segment lost 5 bases, leaving 7 bases of the junction unmatched.